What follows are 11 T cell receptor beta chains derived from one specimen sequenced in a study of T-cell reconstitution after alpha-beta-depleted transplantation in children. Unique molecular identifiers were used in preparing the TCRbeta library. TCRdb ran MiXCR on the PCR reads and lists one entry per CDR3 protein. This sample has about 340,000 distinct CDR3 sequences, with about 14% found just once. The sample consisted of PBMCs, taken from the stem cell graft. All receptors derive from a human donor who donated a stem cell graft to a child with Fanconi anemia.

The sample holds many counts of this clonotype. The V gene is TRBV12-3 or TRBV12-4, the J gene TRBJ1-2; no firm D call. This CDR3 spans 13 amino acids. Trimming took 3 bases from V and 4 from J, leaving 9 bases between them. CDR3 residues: CASSFRAGYGYTF. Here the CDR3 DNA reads TGTGCCAGCAGTTTTCGGGCAGGCTATGGCTACACCTTC.

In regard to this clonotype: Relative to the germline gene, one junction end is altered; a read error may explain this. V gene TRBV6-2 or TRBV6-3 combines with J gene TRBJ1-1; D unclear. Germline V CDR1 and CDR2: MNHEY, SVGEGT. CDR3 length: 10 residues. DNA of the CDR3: TGTGCCAGCAGGAACAGTGAAGCTTTCTTT. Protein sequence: CASRNSEAFF.

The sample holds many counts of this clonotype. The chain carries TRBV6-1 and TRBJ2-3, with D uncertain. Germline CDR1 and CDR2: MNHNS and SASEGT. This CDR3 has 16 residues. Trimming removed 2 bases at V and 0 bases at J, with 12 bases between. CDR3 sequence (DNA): TGTGCCAGCAGTGAACAGAAGAAAGCTAGCACAGATACGCAGTATTTT. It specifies CASSEQKKASTDTQYF.

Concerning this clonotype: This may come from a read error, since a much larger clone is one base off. The CDR3 loop reads CSGTLGPGHEQYF. The CDR3 DNA follows: TGCAGCGGTACCTTGGGCCCCGGACACGAGCAGTACTTC. This chain joins TRBV29-1 and TRBJ2-7, with D unresolved. This CDR3 is built from 13 residues. Per the germline V gene, CDR1 is SQVTM and CDR2 is ANQGSEA. The ends were cut back, 7 bases at V and 5 bases at J, with 18 bases in the middle.

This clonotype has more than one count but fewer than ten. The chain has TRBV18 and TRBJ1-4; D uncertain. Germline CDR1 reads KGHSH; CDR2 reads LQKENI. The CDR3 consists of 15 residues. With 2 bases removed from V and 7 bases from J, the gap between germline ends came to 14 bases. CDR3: CASSPGSSRTEKLFF. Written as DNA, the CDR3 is TGTGCCAGCTCACCAGGCTCCTCGAGGACTGAAAAACTGTTTTTT.

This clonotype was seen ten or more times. CDR3 amino acids: CASSLGQAGNTIYF. CDR3 bases: TGCGCCAGCAGCCTAGGACAAGCTGGAAACACCATATATTTT. The chain links TRBV5-1 to TRBJ1-3, with a tentative D call TRBD1 (5 bases). This CDR3 comprises 14 residues. Germline CDR1 reads SGHRS; CDR2 reads YFSETQ. The V gene lost 4 bases and the J gene lost 2 bases, with 10 bases spanning the gap.

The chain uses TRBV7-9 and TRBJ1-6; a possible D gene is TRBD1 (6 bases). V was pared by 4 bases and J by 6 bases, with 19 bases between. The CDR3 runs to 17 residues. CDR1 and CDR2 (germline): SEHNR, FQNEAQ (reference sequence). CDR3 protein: CASSSMGFTGLNSPLHF. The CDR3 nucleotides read TGTGCCAGCAGCTCTATGGGCTTTACAGGGCTTAATTCACCCCTCCACTTT.

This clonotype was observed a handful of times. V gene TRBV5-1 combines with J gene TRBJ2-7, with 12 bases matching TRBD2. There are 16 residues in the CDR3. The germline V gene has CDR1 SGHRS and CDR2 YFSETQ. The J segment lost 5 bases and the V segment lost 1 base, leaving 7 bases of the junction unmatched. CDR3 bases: TGCGCCAGCAGCTTGTGGACTAGCGGGGCCACCAACGAGCAGTACTTC. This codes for CASSLWTSGATNEQYF.

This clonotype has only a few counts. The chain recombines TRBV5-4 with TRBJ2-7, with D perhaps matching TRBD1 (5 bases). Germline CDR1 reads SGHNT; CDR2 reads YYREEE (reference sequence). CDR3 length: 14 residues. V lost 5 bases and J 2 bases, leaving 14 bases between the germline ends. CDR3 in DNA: TGTGCCAGCAGACGTCAACAGGATCCCTACGAGCAGTACTTC. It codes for CASRRQQDPYEQYF.

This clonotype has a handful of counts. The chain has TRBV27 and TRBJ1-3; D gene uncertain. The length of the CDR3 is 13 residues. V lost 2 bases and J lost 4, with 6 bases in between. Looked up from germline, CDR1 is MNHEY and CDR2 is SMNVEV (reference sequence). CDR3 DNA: TGTGCCAGCAGTTTAATTCAGGGAAACACCATATATTTT. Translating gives CASSLIQGNTIYF.

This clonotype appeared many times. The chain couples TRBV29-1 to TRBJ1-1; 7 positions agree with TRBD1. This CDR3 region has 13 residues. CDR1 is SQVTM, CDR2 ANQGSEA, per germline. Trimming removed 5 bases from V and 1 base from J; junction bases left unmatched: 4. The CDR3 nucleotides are TGCAGCGTTTTGGGACAGCCGAACACTGAAGCTTTCTTT. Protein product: CSVLGQPNTEAFF. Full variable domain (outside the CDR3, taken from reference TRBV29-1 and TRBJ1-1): SAVISQKPSRDICQRGTSLTIQCQVDSQVTMMFWYRQQPGQSLTLIATANQGSEATYESGFVIDKFPISRPNLTFSTLTVSNMSPEDSSIYLCSVLGQPNTEAFFGQGTRLTVV.